The sequence of this TCR beta chain was determined in a study of early stage breast cancer tumors. Study details: ER+/PR+/HER2- status applied to about 80% of the 16 invasive breast tumors. Seven to nine ER+/PR+/HER2- tumors were invasive ductal; a few were invasive lobular. General study findings and limits: Tumors had about 2.5-fold higher T cell density and higher clonality than adjacent normal breast tissue.

Sequencing used immunoSEQ multiplex PCR; TCRdb keeps in-frame clones, though not all of them. The table has 40,000 to 60,000 clones, approximately 80% seen once. A word on this clone: No antigen is known for it.

Trimming took off 4 bases at V and 0 bases at J, with 1 base between the two ends. The CDR3 is 11 residues long. Germline loops: CDR1 LGHNT, CDR2 FRNRAP. Sequences were obtained from blood. The clonotype comes from a person aged 45-60 years with breast cancer. This chain connects TRBV12-5 to TRBJ2-7; no clear D. The CDR3, as DNA: TGTGCTAGTGGTTACTCCTACGAGCAGTACTTC. Its protein is CASGYSYEQYF.